The 12 T cell receptor beta chains below were found in one sample sequenced in a study of blood T cells in healthy people across ages (dated by TCRdb to between 2014 and 2017). The library was prepared using 5' RACE. The run used an Illumina HiSeq 2500. A second PCR of about 6 to 12 cycles was run with a J-beta primer mix and a sample-barcoded 5' primer. Through fastp at Q25 and MiXCR, TCRdb rebuilt clones from the public reads, retaining in-frame beta chains. Each entry is one CDR3 protein sequence, shown with its most common DNA and genes. Within this sample are roughly 1 million distinct CDR3 sequences, with under 30% of them counted one time only. The ten largest clones take up 0.75% of the sample. The sample was also reused in another study, on T cells of mothers and their children.

The sample taken for sequencing was blood. The receptors stem from a girl aged 2-15 years in good health.

V and J are TRBV4-3 and TRBJ2-5; D possibly corresponds to TRBD1 (6 bases). V dropped 5 bases and J dropped 0 bases, with 7 bases sitting between them. There are 13 residues in the CDR3. CDR1 LGHNA and CDR2 YSLEER come from the germline V gene. The CDR3 reads CASSKGDQETQYF. The CDR3 nucleotides are TGCGCCAGCAGCAAGGGGGACCAAGAGACCCAGTACTTC.

A few counts support this clonotype. The chain is built from TRBV7-9 and TRBJ2-5; D is perhaps TRBD2 (6 bases). CDR3 length equals 14 residues. Germline values: CDR1 SEHNR, CDR2 FQNEAQ (reference sequence). V lost 5 bases and J 5 bases, leaving 15 bases between the germline ends. The CDR3 DNA sequence: TGTGCCAGCAGCCCTGAGACTAGTGGGGAGACCCAGTACTTC. Residues: CASSPETSGETQYF.

The chain combines TRBV29-1 with TRBJ2-1; D is unclear. The germline gives CDR1 SQVTM, CDR2 ANQGSEA. V was shortened by 0 bases and J by 5 bases, with 11 bases between the two germline ends. CDR3 length: 14 residues. The CDR3 is CSVEDLLVHNEQFF. CDR3 in DNA: TGCAGCGTTGAAGATCTTCTAGTTCACAATGAGCAGTTCTTC.

The chain employs TRBV3-1 and TRBJ2-5; D gene uncertain. The J call may be faulty, since TRBJ2-1 better matches the DNA end. CDR1 and CDR2 (germline): LGHDT, YNNKEL (reference sequence). This CDR3 is 16 amino acids long. The DNA for the CDR3 is TGTGCCAGCAGCCACTTCGGCAGGAAAGTGGTCGATGAGCAGTTCTTC. Its protein product is CASSHFGRKVVDEQFF.

The chain couples TRBV6-1 to TRBJ1-2; 8 bases agree with TRBD1. V lost 6 bases, J lost 0 bases, and 3 bases stayed unmatched. The V gene's germline CDR1 is MNHNS and CDR2 SASEGT. This CDR3 region has 14 residues. The CDR3 DNA follows: TGTGCCAGCAGGACAGGGGTAGCTAACTATGGCTACACCTTC. Protein product: CASRTGVANYGYTF.

This chain joins TRBV7-6 and TRBJ2-7; D unclear. Trimming pared 5 bases from V and 1 base from J, leaving 9 bases between. Germline V gene lookup returns CDR1 SGHVS and CDR2 FNYEAQ. The CDR3 has 13 residues. CDR3 region: CASSDLVSYEQYF. CDR3 bases: TGTGCCAGCAGCGACCTCGTATCCTACGAGCAGTACTTC.

The chain combines TRBV5-6 with TRBJ2-5, with 13 bases aligning to TRBD2. The J call may be incorrect, as the DNA end agrees better with TRBJ2-1. Germline-derived CDR1 and CDR2 are SGHDT and YYEEEE. The CDR3 covers 16 residues. CDR3 amino acids: CASSLPTSGRSNEQFF. For the CDR3, the DNA is TGTGCCAGCAGCTTGCCGACTAGCGGGAGGAGCAATGAGCAGTTCTTC.

The sample holds a few counts of this clonotype. The chain couples TRBV20-1 to TRBJ2-1, with 11 bases lining up with TRBD2. Near its end, the DNA agrees better with TRBJ2-5, so the J call may be wrong. Germline V gene lookup returns CDR1 DFQATT and CDR2 SNEGSKA (reference sequence). The CDR3 sequence is 15 residues long. The CDR3, as DNA: TGCAGTGGAGGATTAGCGGGGGGGCTCGTAGAGACCCAGTACTTC. Translated, it gives CSGGLAGGLVETQYF.

The V gene is TRBV6-2 or TRBV6-3, the J gene TRBJ2-7, with D tentatively TRBD2 (5 bases). Germline CDR1 MNHEY, CDR2 SVGEGT. V was shortened by 6 bases and J by 7 bases, with 19 bases between the two germline ends. The CDR3 runs to 14 residues. CDR3 in amino acids: CASSPYGVSTEQYF. The CDR3 DNA follows: TGTGCCAGCAGCCCGTACGGGGTGTCTACGGAGCAGTACTTC.

This clonotype was recorded a few times. The chain has TRBV7-9 and TRBJ2-3; 8 bases align to TRBD2. Germline trimming cut 2 bases from V and 7 bases from J; bases unmatched to any gene: 8. CDR3 length: 15 residues. Germline loops: CDR1 SEHNR, CDR2 FQNEAQ (reference sequence). The CDR3 region is CASSLFRGGPNTQYF. The DNA of the CDR3 is TGTGCCAGCAGCTTATTCCGGGGGGGGCCGAATACGCAGTATTTT.

The CDR3 loop reads CASSARQGWSTEAFF. CDR3 DNA: TGTGCCAGCAGCGCCAGACAGGGGTGGAGCACTGAAGCTTTCTTT. The rearrangement joins TRBV6-7 to TRBJ1-1; 8 nucleotides match TRBD1. TRBV6-7 carries the ORF label, with uncertain function. The CDR3 runs to 15 residues. V shed 6 bases and J 4 bases; nucleotides not matched to a gene: 10.

This clonotype was recorded a few times. The chain has TRBV21-1 and TRBJ2-7; TRBD1 is the table's D call, not checked against the DNA. TRBV21-1 is an annotated pseudogene. This CDR3 has 12 amino acids. The CDR3 coding sequence is TGTGCCAGCAGCCCCCGGGGTAGGGAGCAGTACTTC. Protein: CASSPRGREQYF.